This TCR beta chain was sequenced for a study of T-cell reconstitution after alpha-beta-depleted transplantation in children. This CDR3 contains 18 residues. CDR1 is SGHRS and CDR2 is YFSETQ in the germline V gene. V lost 0 bases, J lost 10 bases, and 16 bases stayed unmatched. During its preparation, the TCRbeta library received unique molecular identifiers. One entry per CDR3 protein, called by TCRdb with MiXCR from the PCR reads. The sample has more than 85,000 distinct CDR3 sequences; 9% to 12% are singletons. V and J are TRBV5-1 and TRBJ2-1, with 10 bases lining up with TRBD2. This clonotype was sampled from a human donor who donated a stem cell graft to a child with acute lymphoblastic leukemia. This sample comprised PBMCs from the stem cell graft donor, obtained from the stem cell graft. CDR3 region: CASSLARTSGWGLNEQFF. The CDR3 region has the DNA TGCGCCAGCAGCTTGGCCCGGACTAGCGGCTGGGGCTTGAACGAGCAGTTCTTC.